The rows below give T cell receptor beta chains drawn from one sample of a study of PD-1 blockade in classical Hodgkin lymphoma. The table came from immunoSEQ multiplex PCR; TCRdb's copy has only in-frame clones and leaves some out. The repertoire holds 99,000 or so clones, with approximately 89% as singletons. The sequences come from peripheral blood mononuclear cells (PBMCs), collected before the fourth cycle of nivolumab. Source of these receptors: a human donor with classical Hodgkin lymphoma. CDR3s include the opening cysteine and the closing phenylalanine or tryptophan. Fields, in order: J gene, V gene, CDR3 protein.

J gene: TRBJ2-1
V gene: TRBV18
CDR3 protein: CASSPIRAERDYNEQFF

J gene: TRBJ1-1
V gene: TRBV28
CDR3 protein: CASSRDNLGVEAFF

J gene: TRBJ2-5
V gene: TRBV10-3
CDR3 protein: CAISEGLAGEETQYF

J gene: TRBJ1-5
V gene: TRBV30
CDR3 protein: CAWSVKGTQPQHF

J gene: TRBJ2-3
V gene: TRBV4-2
CDR3 protein: CASSQEPGLDKDTQYF

J gene: TRBJ2-3
V gene: TRBV4-1
CDR3 protein: CASSQDLTARTDTQYF

J gene: TRBJ2-3
V gene: TRBV5-1
CDR3 protein: CATGDGAGPSTDTQYF

J gene: TRBJ2-3
V gene: TRBV28
CDR3 protein: CASSYGGTDTQYF

J gene: TRBJ1-4
V gene: TRBV19
CDR3 protein: CATLDGGREKLFF

J gene: TRBJ2-1
V gene: TRBV7-2
CDR3 protein: CASRELAAYNEQFF

J gene: TRBJ2-2
V gene: TRBV4-2
CDR3 protein: CASSREPQKSTGELFF

J gene: TRBJ1-4
V gene: TRBV4-1
CDR3 protein: CASSQDDRGREKLFF

J gene: TRBJ2-1
V gene: TRBV20-1
CDR3 protein: CSATQGNEQFF

J gene: TRBJ1-1
V gene: TRBV2
CDR3 protein: CASRWDRGIETEAFF

J gene: TRBJ1-1
V gene: TRBV18
CDR3 protein: CASSPQRDRGLNTEAFF

J gene: TRBJ2-7
V gene: TRBV19
CDR3 protein: CASERREGPARQQYF

J gene: TRBJ1-1
V gene: TRBV10-3
CDR3 protein: CASRGQGTSTEAFF

J gene: TRBJ1-5
V gene: TRBV10-3
CDR3 protein: CAISDNSNQPQHF

J gene: TRBJ1-3
V gene: TRBV5-4
CDR3 protein: CASSFAGTPIPSGNTIYF

J gene: TRBJ1-3
V gene: TRBV4-1
CDR3 protein: CASSPDRGTGNTIYF

J gene: TRBJ2-3
V gene: TRBV4-3
CDR3 protein: CASSQETRRGPVTDTQYF

J gene: TRBJ1-4
V gene: TRBV30
CDR3 protein: CAWSSGREKLFF

J gene: TRBJ2-2
V gene: TRBV7-2
CDR3 protein: CASSLVLGSNTGELFF

J gene: TRBJ2-2
V gene: TRBV18
CDR3 protein: CASSDMDTGELFF

J gene: TRBJ2-7
V gene: TRBV2
CDR3 protein: CASKNLGLAGGRSSYEQYF

J gene: TRBJ2-2
V gene: TRBV6-5
CDR3 protein: CASILAANTGELFF

J gene: TRBJ2-7
V gene: TRBV2
CDR3 protein: CASGSQGVVEYF

J gene: TRBJ1-2
V gene: TRBV28
CDR3 protein: CASSLLYDGYTF

J gene: TRBJ2-2
V gene: TRBV29-1
CDR3 protein: CSAGGFQRTGELFF

J gene: TRBJ2-7
V gene: TRBV2
CDR3 protein: CASSGSADSQSF

J gene: TRBJ2-7
V gene: TRBV19
CDR3 protein: CASSHRQVRDEQYF

J gene: TRBJ2-1
V gene: TRBV21-1
CDR3 protein: CASSKALVAGEQFF

J gene: TRBJ2-7
V gene: TRBV4-2
CDR3 protein: CASSPIGGLGEQYF

J gene: TRBJ2-2
V gene: TRBV6-5
CDR3 protein: CASSTTELATGELFF

J gene: TRBJ1-5
V gene: TRBV4-3
CDR3 protein: CASSRSVLTQPQHF

J gene: TRBJ2-7
V gene: TRBV5-8
CDR3 protein: CASSLYVGDYEQYF

J gene: TRBJ2-5
V gene: TRBV7-6
CDR3 protein: CASSLGGNAGGQETQYF

J gene: TRBJ1-1
V gene: TRBV4-2
CDR3 protein: CASSQPLKGQVSEAFF

J gene: TRBJ2-1
V gene: TRBV7-6
CDR3 protein: CASSSLAGSYNEQFF

J gene: TRBJ2-1
V gene: TRBV7-2
CDR3 protein: CASSSSQKQFF

J gene: TRBJ2-7
V gene: TRBV6-6
CDR3 protein: CASSPSEALAEQYF

J gene: TRBJ2-5
V gene: TRBV18
CDR3 protein: CASSPDRGGETQYF

J gene: TRBJ2-1
V gene: TRBV4-1
CDR3 protein: CASSQGRGTGYNEQFF

J gene: TRBJ2-5
V gene: TRBV4-3
CDR3 protein: CASSQHDSSTTQYF

J gene: TRBJ2-2
V gene: TRBV23-1
CDR3 protein: CASSSPQRLWTGATGELFF

J gene: TRBJ1-2
V gene: TRBV7-9
CDR3 protein: CASSIATGVGSNYGYTF

J gene: TRBJ2-7
V gene: TRBV29-1
CDR3 protein: CSVGVGTGSSYEQYF

J gene: TRBJ1-5
V gene: TRBV19
CDR3 protein: CASSHLPGLGLVPQHF

J gene: TRBJ1-5
V gene: TRBV19
CDR3 protein: CASSSPGQGAGKPQHF

J gene: TRBJ1-2
V gene: TRBV5-1
CDR3 protein: CASNPGSSNYGYTF

J gene: TRBJ2-5
V gene: TRBV11-2
CDR3 protein: CASSLVRGTVETQYF

J gene: TRBJ1-1
V gene: TRBV12-5
CDR3 protein: CASGLQGGTEAFF

J gene: TRBJ1-4
V gene: TRBV4-1
CDR3 protein: CASSQVEGEKLFF

J gene: TRBJ2-1
V gene: TRBV19
CDR3 protein: CASTGLRTSGLSYNEQFF